Below, one TCR beta chain is given with its context. The antigen is undetermined. This record comes from a study of T-cell memory formation after mild COVID-19. General observations from the study: A second wave of clones peaked on day 37, and their SARS-CoV-2 specificity went unconfirmed.

TCRdb called the 5' RACE reads again in MiXCR, with one record for every CDR3 protein. This sample has around 390,000 distinct CDR3 sequences; 15% to 20% occur once, and the top ten carry roughly 21%. V shed 3 bases, J shed 6 bases, and the junction held 8 bases outside the gene matches. The V gene's germline CDR1 is SGHTA and CDR2 FQGNSA. This CDR3 comprises 15 residues. Source material: PBMCs or a T cell subset sorted from them (not recorded which). This receptor was taken from a man aged 18 to 30 who had mild COVID-19 (a few samples of this study predate the infection). Cell type and time point are not known. This chain links TRBV7-2 with TRBJ2-1, with 7 bases lining up with TRBD2. The CDR3 sequence is CASSLAGDIGNEQFF. CDR3 nucleotides: TGTGCCAGCAGCTTGGCGGGGGATATCGGCAATGAGCAGTTCTTC.